The next 11 T cell receptor beta chains were all read from a single sample in a study of blood T cell repertoires in COVID-19. TCRdb keeps only in-frame clones here, not all; method: immunoSEQ multiplex PCR. Of about 160,000 clones listed, about nine tenths are singletons. Material: peripheral blood. All receptors derive from a man aged 25-40 years with COVID-19, enrolled during active disease.

The chain uses TRBV19 and TRBJ1-2; 7 bases match TRBD1. CDR1 is LNHDA and CDR2 is SQIVND in the germline V gene (reference sequence). V gave up 6 bases and J gave up 6 bases; unmatched junction bases: 1. The CDR3 has 11 residues. CDR3 in DNA: TGTGCCAGTAGACAGGGGCATGGCTACACCTTC. Translating it yields CASRQGHGYTF.

The V gene is TRBV6-6, the J gene TRBJ2-7; 7 bases agree with TRBD1. CDR3 length: 15 amino acids. V trimming: 2 bases; J trimming: 3 bases; junction bases outside the gene matches: 7. In germline, CDR1 is MNHNY, CDR2 SVGAGI (reference sequence). In nucleotides, the CDR3 is TGTGCCAGCAGTTACCCACTCGGACAGGACTACGAGCAGTACTTC. This gives the protein CASSYPLGQDYEQYF.

V usage is TRBV28 and J usage is TRBJ2-1; TRBD2 aligns across 8 bases. CDR3 length: 15 amino acids. Germline V gene sequence: CDR1 MDHEN, CDR2 SYDVKM. Losses at the gene ends were 5 bases for V and 4 bases for J; bases not matched to a gene: 7. The CDR3 loop is CASSQSSGYYNEQFF. CDR3 nucleotides: TGTGCCAGCAGTCAATCTAGCGGGTATTACAATGAGCAGTTCTTC.

This chain connects TRBV7-7 to TRBJ2-1; 11 nucleotides align to TRBD2. The CDR3 loop spans 17 amino acids. The V segment lost 5 bases and the J segment 5 bases; nucleotides outside the gene matches: 11. The germline V gene encodes CDR1 SSHAT and CDR2 FNYEAQ (reference sequence). The CDR3 protein is CASSARLGTSGNNEQFF. CDR3 coding DNA: TGTGCCAGCAGCGCCCGCCTCGGGACTAGCGGAAACAATGAGCAGTTCTTC.

The gene calls are TRBV7-3 and TRBJ2-2, with D unclear. The CDR3 is 15 amino acids. The ends were cut back, 3 bases at V and 1 base at J, with 9 bases in the middle. CDR1 is SGHTA and CDR2 is FQGTGA in the germline V gene. As DNA, the CDR3 is TGTGCCAGCAGCTTGGGTAACAGGAACACCGGGGAGCTGTTTTTT. Translation gives CASSLGNRNTGELFF.

The sample holds one count of this clone. The gene calls are TRBV27 and TRBJ2-6, with TRBD2 as a possible D gene (7 bases). The CDR3 loop spans 17 amino acids. V was trimmed by 1 base and J by 3 bases, leaving 13 bases between them. Per germline, CDR1 MNHEY and CDR2 SMNVEV (reference sequence). DNA of the CDR3: TGTGCCAGCAGTTTATTCCGGGGGGCTGGTGGGGCCAACGTCCTGACTTTC. Amino acids: CASSLFRGAGGANVLTF.

The chain joins TRBV6-6 to TRBJ2-7; D is perhaps TRBD1 (6 bases). The germline V gene encodes CDR1 MNHNY and CDR2 SVGAGI (reference sequence). CDR3 length equals 14 residues. V lost 0 bases and J 2 bases, leaving 8 bases between the germline ends. CDR3 DNA: TGTGCCAGCAGTTACTCGACAGGAGCCTACGAGCAGTACTTC. Translating it yields CASSYSTGAYEQYF.

The chain carries TRBV4-1 and TRBJ2-1, with TRBD1 matching over 7 bases. This CDR3 is 15 amino acids long. Germline V CDR1 and CDR2: MGHRA, YSYEKL. J was trimmed by 4 bases and V by 4 bases; bases with no gene match: 7. In DNA form, the CDR3 reads TGCGCCAGCAGCCTACAGGGGAGTTCGTACAATGAGCAGTTCTTC. It yields the protein CASSLQGSSYNEQFF.

In its sample, this clone was seen once. The V and J genes are TRBV27 and TRBJ2-3; 8 bases match TRBD1. The trim removed 7 bases at V and 2 bases at J, leaving 5 bases unmatched. CDR3 length equals 14 residues. The germline V gene has CDR1 MNHEY and CDR2 SMNVEV (reference sequence). CDR3 in DNA: TGTGCCAGCAAAGGACAGGGCTACACAGATACGCAGTATTTT. Amino acid sequence: CASKGQGYTDTQYF.

This chain joins TRBV5-1 and TRBJ1-2; D not certain. The CDR3 totals 13 residues. The germline gives CDR1 SGHRS, CDR2 YFSETQ. The germline V and J ends were trimmed by 5 bases and 7 bases, with 15 bases remaining between them. CDR3 protein: CASRVRENGGYTF. CDR3 coding DNA: TGCGCCAGCAGAGTGAGGGAGAACGGTGGCTACACCTTC.

This sequence joins TRBV27 and TRBJ1-6; 8 nucleotides line up with TRBD1. Germline-derived CDR1 and CDR2 are MNHEY and SMNVEV (reference sequence). The ends lost 5 bases at V and 2 bases at J; junction bases unmatched: 5. The CDR3 is made up of 16 amino acids. CDR3 bases: TGTGCCAGCAGTAGAGTACAGGGGGCCTATAATTCACCCCTCCACTTT. Translation gives CASSRVQGAYNSPLHF.